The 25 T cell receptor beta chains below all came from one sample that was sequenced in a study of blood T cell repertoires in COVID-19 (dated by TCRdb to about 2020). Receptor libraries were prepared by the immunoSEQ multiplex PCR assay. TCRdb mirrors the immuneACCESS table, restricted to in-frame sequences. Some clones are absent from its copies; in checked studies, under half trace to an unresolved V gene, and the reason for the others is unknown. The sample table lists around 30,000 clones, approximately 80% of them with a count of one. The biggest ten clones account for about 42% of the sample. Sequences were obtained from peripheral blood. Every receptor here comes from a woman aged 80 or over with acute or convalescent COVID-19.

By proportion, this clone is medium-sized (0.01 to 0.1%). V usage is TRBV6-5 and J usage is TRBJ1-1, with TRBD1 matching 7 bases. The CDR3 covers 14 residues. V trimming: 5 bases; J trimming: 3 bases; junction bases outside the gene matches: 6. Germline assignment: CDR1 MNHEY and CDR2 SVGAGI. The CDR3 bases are TGTGCCAGCAGTAGCGACAGGGTTTACACTGAAGCTTTCTTT. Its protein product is CASSSDRVYTEAFF.

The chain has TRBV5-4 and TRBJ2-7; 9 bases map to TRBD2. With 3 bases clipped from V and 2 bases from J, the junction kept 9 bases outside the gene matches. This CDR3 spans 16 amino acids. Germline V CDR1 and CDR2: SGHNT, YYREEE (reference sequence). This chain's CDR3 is CASSWGPSGNTYEQYF. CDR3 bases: TGTGCCAGCAGCTGGGGGCCTAGCGGGAACACCTACGAGCAGTACTTC.

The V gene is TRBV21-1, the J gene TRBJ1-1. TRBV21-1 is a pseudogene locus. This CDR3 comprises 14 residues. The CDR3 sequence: CANPWVRENTEAFF. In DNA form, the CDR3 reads TGTGCCAACCCATGGGTTCGGGAGAACACTGAAGCTTTCTTT.

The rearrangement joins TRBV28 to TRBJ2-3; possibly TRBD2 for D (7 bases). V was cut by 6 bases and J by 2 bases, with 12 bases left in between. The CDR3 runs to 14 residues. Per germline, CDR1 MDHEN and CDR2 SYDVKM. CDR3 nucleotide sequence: TGTGCCAGCAGCACCCGGGGGGCCACAGATACGCAGTATTTT. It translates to CASSTRGATDTQYF. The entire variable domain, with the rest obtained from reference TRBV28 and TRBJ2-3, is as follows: DVKVTQSSRYLVKRTGEKVFLECVQDMDHENMFWYRQDPGLGLRLIYFSYDVKMKEKGDIPEGYSVSREKKERFSLILESASTNQTSMYLCASSTRGATDTQYFGPGTRLTVL.

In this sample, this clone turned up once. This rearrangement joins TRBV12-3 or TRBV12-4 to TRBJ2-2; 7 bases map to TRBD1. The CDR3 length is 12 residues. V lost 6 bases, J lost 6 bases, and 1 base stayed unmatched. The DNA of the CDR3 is TGTGCCAGCAGCGACAGGGCCGGGGAGCTGTTTTTT. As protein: CASSDRAGELFF.

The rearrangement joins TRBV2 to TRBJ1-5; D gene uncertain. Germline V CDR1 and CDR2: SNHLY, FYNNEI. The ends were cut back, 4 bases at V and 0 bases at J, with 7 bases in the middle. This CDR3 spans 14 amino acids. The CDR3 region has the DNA TGTGCCAGCAGTGTAAGCCTTAGCAATCAGCCCCAGCATTTT. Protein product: CASSVSLSNQPQHF.

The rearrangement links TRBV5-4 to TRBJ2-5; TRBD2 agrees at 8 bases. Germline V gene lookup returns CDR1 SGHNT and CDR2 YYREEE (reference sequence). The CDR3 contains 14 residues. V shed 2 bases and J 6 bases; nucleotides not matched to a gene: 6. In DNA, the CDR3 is TGTGCCAGCAGCTTACCGGGAGGGCCGAAGACCCAGTACTTC. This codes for CASSLPGGPKTQYF.

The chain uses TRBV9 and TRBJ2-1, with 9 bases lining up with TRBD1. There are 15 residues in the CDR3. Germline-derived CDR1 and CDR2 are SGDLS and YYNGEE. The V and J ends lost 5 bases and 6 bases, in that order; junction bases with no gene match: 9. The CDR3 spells CASSETGTGPNEQFF. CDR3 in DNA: TGTGCCAGCAGTGAAACCGGGACAGGGCCCAATGAGCAGTTCTTC.

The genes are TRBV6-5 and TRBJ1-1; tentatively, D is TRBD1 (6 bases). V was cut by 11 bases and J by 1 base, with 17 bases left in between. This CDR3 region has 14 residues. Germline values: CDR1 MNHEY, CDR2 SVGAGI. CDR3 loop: CALLPGTSNTEAFF. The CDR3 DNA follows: TGTGCCCTTCTCCCCGGGACATCGAACACTGAAGCTTTCTTT.

The CDR3 coding sequence is TGTGCCAGCAGTGGGGACAGGACGCAGCCCCAGCATTTT. This gives the protein CASSGDRTQPQHF. The chain carries TRBV6-2 or TRBV6-3 and TRBJ1-5, with 8 bases lining up with TRBD1. This CDR3 region has 13 residues. Germline-derived CDR1 and CDR2 are MNHEY and SVGEGT. Trimming took 5 bases from V and 7 from J; bases not matched to a gene: 4.

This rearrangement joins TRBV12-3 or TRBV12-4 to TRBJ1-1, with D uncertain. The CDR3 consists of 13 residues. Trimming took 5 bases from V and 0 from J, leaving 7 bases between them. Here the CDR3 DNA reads TGTGCCAGCAGTCCGGGAGTGAACACTGAAGCTTTCTTT. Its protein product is CASSPGVNTEAFF.

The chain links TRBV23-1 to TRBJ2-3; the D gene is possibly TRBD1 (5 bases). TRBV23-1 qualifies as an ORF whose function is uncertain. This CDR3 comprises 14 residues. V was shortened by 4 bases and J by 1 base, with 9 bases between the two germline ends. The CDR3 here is CASSRTGGTDTQYF. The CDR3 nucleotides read TGCGCCAGCAGTCGTACAGGAGGCACAGATACGCAGTATTTT.

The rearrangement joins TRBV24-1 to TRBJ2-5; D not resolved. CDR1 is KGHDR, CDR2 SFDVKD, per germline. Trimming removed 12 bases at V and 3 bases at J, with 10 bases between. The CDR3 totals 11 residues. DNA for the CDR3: TGTGCCCCCGCAACAGAAGAGACCCAGTACTTC. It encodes CAPATEETQYF.

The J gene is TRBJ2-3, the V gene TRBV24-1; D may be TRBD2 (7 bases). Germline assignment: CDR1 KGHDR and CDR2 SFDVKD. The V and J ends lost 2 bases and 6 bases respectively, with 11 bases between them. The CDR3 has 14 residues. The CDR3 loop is CATSDSGRGDTQYF. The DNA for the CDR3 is TGTGCCACCAGTGATTCAGGGAGGGGGGATACGCAGTATTTT.

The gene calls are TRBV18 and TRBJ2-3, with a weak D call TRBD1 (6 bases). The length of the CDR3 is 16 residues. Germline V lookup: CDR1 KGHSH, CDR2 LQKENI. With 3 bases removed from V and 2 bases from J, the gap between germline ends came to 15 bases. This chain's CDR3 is CASSPPQGSHTDTQYF. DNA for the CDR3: TGTGCCAGCTCACCGCCCCAGGGGTCCCACACAGATACGCAGTATTTT.

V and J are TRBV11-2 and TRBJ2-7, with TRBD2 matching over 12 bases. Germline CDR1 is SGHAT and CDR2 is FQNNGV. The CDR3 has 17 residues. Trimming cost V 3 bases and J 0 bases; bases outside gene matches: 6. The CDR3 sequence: CASSLGGLAGTSYEQYF. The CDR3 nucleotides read TGTGCCAGCAGCTTGGGAGGACTAGCGGGGACCTCCTACGAGCAGTACTTC.

The CDR3 bases are TGTGCCAGTAGACAACAGGGGGAACTTCGAGGCTACACCTTC. It is translated as CASRQQGELRGYTF. V usage is TRBV19 and J usage is TRBJ1-2, with 8 bases fitting TRBD1. V shed 6 bases and J 8 bases; nucleotides not matched to a gene: 11. The CDR3 consists of 14 residues. Per germline, CDR1 LNHDA and CDR2 SQIVND (reference sequence).

For the CDR3, the DNA is TGTGCCAGCAGCCAGACAGGGCCGAGCAATCAGCCCCAGCATTTT. Residues: CASSQTGPSNQPQHF. The rearrangement links TRBV6-5 to TRBJ1-5, with 7 bases matching TRBD1. Germline V lookup: CDR1 MNHEY, CDR2 SVGAGI. Trimming removed 6 bases from V and 1 base from J; junction bases left unmatched: 6. This CDR3 is 15 amino acids long.

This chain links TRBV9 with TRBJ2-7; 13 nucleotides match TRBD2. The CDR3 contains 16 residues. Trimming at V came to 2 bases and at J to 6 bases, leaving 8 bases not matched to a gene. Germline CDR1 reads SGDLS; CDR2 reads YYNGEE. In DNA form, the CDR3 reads TGTGCCAGCAGCGTCTCCCCCGGGACTAGCGGGGTCGAGCAGTACTTC. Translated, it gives CASSVSPGTSGVEQYF.

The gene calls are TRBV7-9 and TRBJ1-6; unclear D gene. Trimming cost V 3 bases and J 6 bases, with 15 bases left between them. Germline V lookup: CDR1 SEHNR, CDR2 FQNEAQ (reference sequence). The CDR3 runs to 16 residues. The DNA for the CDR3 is TGTGCCAGCAGCTTCCTCGGCCGGGAAACTAATTCACCCCTCCACTTT. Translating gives CASSFLGRETNSPLHF.

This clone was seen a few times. The chain's CDR3 is CASSSQRGGVNEQFF. The DNA of the CDR3 is TGTGCCAGCAGCTCCCAGCGGGGGGGCGTTAATGAGCAGTTCTTC. The chain has TRBV7-8 and TRBJ2-1, with 10 positions matching TRBD2. Germline trimming cut 4 bases from V and 7 bases from J; bases unmatched to any gene: 7. Per germline, CDR1 SGHVS and CDR2 FQNEAQ. The CDR3 runs to 15 residues.

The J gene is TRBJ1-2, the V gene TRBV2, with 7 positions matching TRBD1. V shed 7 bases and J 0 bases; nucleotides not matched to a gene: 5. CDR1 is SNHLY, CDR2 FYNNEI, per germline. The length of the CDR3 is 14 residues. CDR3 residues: CASIIGTANYGYTF. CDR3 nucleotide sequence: TGTGCCAGCATCATAGGGACAGCTAACTATGGCTACACCTTC. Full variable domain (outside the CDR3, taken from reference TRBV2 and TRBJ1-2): EPEVTQTPSHQVTQMGQEVILRCVPISNHLYFYWYRQILGQKVEFLVSFYNNEISEKSEIFDDQFSVERPDGSNFTLKIRSTKLEDSAMYFCASIIGTANYGYTFGSGTRLTVV.

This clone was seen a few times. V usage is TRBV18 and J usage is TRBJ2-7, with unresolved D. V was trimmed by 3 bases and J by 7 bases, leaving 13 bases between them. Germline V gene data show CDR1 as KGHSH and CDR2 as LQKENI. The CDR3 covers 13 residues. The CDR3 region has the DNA TGTGCCAGCTCACCTCCCTTGCCGGGTGAGCAGTACTTC. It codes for CASSPPLPGEQYF.

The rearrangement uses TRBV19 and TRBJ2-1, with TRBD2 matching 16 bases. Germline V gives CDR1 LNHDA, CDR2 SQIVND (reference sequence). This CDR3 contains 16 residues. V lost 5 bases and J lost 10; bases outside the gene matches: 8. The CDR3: CASSPTGLAGGLEQFF. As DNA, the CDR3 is TGTGCCAGTAGTCCAACGGGACTAGCGGGGGGGCTCGAGCAGTTCTTC. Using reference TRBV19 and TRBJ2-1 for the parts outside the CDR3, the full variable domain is DGGITQSPKYLFRKEGQNVTLSCEQNLNHDAMYWYRQDPGQGLRLIYYSQIVNDFQKGDIAEGYSVSREKKESFPLTVTSAQKNPTAFYLCASSPTGLAGGLEQFFGPGTRLTVL.

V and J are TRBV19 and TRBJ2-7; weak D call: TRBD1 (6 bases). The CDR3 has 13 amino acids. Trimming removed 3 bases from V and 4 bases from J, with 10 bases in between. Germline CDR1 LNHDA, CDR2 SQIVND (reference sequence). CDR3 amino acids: CASSIGTSYEQYF. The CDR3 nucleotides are TGTGCCAGTAGTATCGGGACATCTTACGAGCAGTACTTC.